This TCR beta chain was recorded in a study of blood T cell repertoires in COVID-19 (dated by TCRdb to the early 2020s). As for the study more broadly: Collaborator samples came from the United States, Italy and Spain and covered acute and convalescent phases of COVID-19. Subjects who had been exposed to COVID-19, were actively infected with it, or had recovered from it provided the deeply sampled blood TCRbeta repertoires that made up the dataset. Where available, HLA class I and class II types were obtained from metadata supplied by the sample provider rather than from assay-based typing. The repertoires were released in a freely available public database intended as a resource for research on the immune response to SARS-CoV-2. The prospective study material was composed of cDNA or gDNA derived from T cells, B-cell-depleted T cells, or PBMCs. The samples were drawn from the first 160 participants of the ongoing ImmuneRACE study and from over a thousand subjects provided by 6 global collaborators. A de-identified subject ID, COVID-19 status, age in years and sex were almost always included in the sample metadata. Here is what the overall study found, with its caveats: The amount of clinical and demographic metadata varied by source and participant and was provided uncurated.

TCRbeta CDR3 regions were amplified from genomic DNA using the immunoSEQ Assay, a bias-controlled multiplex PCR. The authors' analysis ran thus. The number of nucleated cells in each sample was estimated from the amplification of reference gene primers within the assay. To quantify the absolute abundance of each unique TCRbeta CDR3 rearrangement, sequence reads were collapsed and filtered. For each sample, productive Simpson clonality was calculated as the square root of Simpson's diversity index over productive rearrangements. TCRdb stores this immuneACCESS table with in-frame sequences only. Part of the clones is absent; in the studies checked, under half of the shortfall reflects unresolved V genes, and no reason is known for the rest. That table is the source of V, J and clone size, and D and trimming were worked out from the DNA. Counted in this sample were 130,000 to 150,000 clones; 65% to 85% of them appeared once. The top ten constitute around 13% of the sample.

Each collaborating institution followed its own protocols to collect whole blood in K2EDTA tubes. For TCRbeta analysis, collaborator samples were shipped as frozen whole blood, as isolated PBMCs, or as DNA extracted from either sample type. As to this clone: The antigen it recognizes is unknown. No quality values exist for individual bases; no much larger clone is one base distant.

The clonotype was recovered from a man aged 60-69 years with active or convalescent COVID-19. Sample: peripheral blood.

The CDR3 loop reads CASREVLAGGVWETQYF. The base sequence is TGTGCCAGCCGGGAGGTACTAGCGGGAGGGGTATGGGAGACCCAGTACTTC. The chain is made from TRBV21-1 and TRBJ2-5; TRBD2 reflects the table's D call only, with no check against the DNA. TRBV21-1 is noted as a pseudogene. Including the terminal cysteine and phenylalanine, the CDR3 comprises 17 residues. The retained sequence is limited to the CDR3, 51 bases, with the frame set at the first base.